The rows below give T cell receptor beta chains drawn from one sample of a study of OX40 agonist ivuxolimab in advanced cancers. The method was immunoSEQ multiplex PCR; TCRdb's version includes in-frame clones alone and lacks a portion of them. This sample has approximately 59,000 clones, with about nine tenths found just once. Here the sequenced sample was CD4+ or CD8+ T cells sorted from blood, taken in a trial of the OX40 agonist ivuxolimab. The receptors stem from an adult with an advanced solid tumor such as melanoma, head and neck, liver or kidney cancer. The CDR3 runs from the conserved cysteine through the conserved F or W. Fields, in order: CDR3 protein, CDR3 DNA, V gene, D gene, clone size, J gene. The D gene is left open where the match is weak. Clone size is shown for a subset of rows, as once, few, many or a class of expanded clone.

CATSREEKLFF	TGTGCCACCAGCAGAGAAGAGAAACTGTTTTTT	TRBV15	-	few	TRBJ1-4
CASSRVGTGELFF	TGTGCCAGCAGCCGGGTCGGCACCGGGGAGCTGTTTTTT	TRBV7-2	-	few	TRBJ2-2
CASSIGLYRGEQYF	TGTGCCAGTAGTATAGGACTCTACAGGGGGGAGCAGTACTTC	TRBV19	TRBD1	-	TRBJ2-7
CAWSVGSYEQYF	TGTGCCTGGAGTGTCGGGTCCTACGAGCAGTACTTC	TRBV30	-	-	TRBJ2-7
CATTYLMNTEAFF	TGTGCCACCACATACCTTATGAACACTGAAGCTTTCTTT	TRBV14	-	medium-sized	TRBJ1-1
CASSESGPGLAFF	TGTGCCAGCAGTGAATCTGGGCCTGGCCTGGCTTTCTTT	TRBV6-1	-	-	TRBJ1-1
CASRLAGQNIQYF	TGTGCCAGCAGGCTAGCGGGGCAAAACATTCAGTACTTC	TRBV27	TRBD2	-	TRBJ2-4
CASSYSGNTDTQYF	TGTGCCAGTAGTTATAGCGGGAACACAGATACGCAGTATTTT	TRBV19	TRBD2	-	TRBJ2-3
CASSFPGTDTQYF	TGTGCCAGCAGTTTCCCGGGCACAGATACGCAGTATTTT	TRBV27	-	once	TRBJ2-3
CASTLGATNTGELFF	TGTGCCAGCACCTTAGGGGCTACCAACACCGGGGAGCTGTTTTTT	TRBV28	-	-	TRBJ2-2
CAATPGGTDTQYF	TGTGCCGCCACCCCGGGAGGTACAGATACGCAGTATTTT	TRBV10-3	TRBD2	-	TRBJ2-3
CASSDRGTLGTNEKLFF	TGTGCCAGCAGTGACCGGGGAACCCTGGGGACTAATGAAAAACTGTTTTTT	TRBV6-1	-	once	TRBJ1-4